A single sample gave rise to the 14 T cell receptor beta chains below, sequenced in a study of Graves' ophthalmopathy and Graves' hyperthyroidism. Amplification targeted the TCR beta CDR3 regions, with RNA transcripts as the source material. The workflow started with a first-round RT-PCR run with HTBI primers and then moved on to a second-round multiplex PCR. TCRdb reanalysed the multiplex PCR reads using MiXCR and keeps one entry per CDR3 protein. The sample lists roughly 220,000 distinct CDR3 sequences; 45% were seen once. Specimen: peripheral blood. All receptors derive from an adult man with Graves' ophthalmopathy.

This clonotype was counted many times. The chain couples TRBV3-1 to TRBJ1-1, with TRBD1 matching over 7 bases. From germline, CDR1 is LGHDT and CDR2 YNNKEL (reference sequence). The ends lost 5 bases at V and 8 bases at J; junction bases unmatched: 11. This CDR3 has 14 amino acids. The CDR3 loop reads CASSATTGSTEAFF. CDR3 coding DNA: TGTGCCAGCAGCGCAACGACAGGGTCCACGGAAGCTTTCTTT.

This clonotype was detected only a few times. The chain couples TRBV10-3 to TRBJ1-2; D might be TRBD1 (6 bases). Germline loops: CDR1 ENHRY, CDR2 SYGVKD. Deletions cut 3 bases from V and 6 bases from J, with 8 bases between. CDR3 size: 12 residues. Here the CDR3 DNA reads TGTGCCATCAGTGAAGGGGGGAATGGCTACACCTTC. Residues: CAISEGGNGYTF.

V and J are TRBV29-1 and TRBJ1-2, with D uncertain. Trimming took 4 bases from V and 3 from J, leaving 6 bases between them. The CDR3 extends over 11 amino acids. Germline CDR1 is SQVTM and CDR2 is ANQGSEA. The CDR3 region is CSVGGDYGYTF. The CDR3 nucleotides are TGCAGCGTTGGAGGCGACTATGGCTACACCTTC.

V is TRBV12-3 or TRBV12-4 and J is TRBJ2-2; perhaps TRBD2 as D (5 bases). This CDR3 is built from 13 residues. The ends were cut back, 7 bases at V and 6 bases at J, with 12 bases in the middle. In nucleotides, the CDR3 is TGTGCCAGCACACGGGAAGTCCCCGGGGAGCTGTTTTTT. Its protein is CASTREVPGELFF.

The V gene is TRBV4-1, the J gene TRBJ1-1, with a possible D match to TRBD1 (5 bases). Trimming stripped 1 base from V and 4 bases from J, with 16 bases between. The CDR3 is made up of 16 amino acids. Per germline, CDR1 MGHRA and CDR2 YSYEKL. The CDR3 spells CASSQGWGPTRTEAFF. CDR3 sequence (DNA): TGCGCCAGCAGCCAAGGATGGGGCCCAACCCGCACTGAAGCTTTCTTT.

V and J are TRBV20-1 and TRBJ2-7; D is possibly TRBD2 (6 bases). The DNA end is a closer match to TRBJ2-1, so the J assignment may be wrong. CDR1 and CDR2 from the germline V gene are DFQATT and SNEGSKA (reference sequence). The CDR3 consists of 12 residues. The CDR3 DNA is TGCAGTGCTAGGGGGGGAGTATATGAGCAGTTCTTC. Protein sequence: CSARGGVYEQFF.

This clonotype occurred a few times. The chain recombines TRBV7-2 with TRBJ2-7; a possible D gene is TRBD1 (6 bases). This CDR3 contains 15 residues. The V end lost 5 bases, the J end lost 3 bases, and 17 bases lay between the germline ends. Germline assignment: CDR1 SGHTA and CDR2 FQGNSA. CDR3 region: CASSVTRDTIYEQYF. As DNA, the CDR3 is TGTGCCAGCAGCGTAACCCGGGACACTATCTACGAGCAGTACTTC.

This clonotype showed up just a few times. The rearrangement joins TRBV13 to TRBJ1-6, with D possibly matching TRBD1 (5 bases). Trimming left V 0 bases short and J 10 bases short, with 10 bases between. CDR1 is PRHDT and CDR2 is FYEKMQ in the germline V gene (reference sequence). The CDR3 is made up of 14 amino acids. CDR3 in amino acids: CASSLGGRGSPLHF. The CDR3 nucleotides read TGTGCCAGCAGCTTAGGGGGGCGCGGATCACCCCTCCACTTT.

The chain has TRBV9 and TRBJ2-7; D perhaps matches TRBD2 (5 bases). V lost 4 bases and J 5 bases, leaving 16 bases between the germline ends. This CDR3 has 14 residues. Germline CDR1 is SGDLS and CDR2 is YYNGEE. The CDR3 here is CASSRSGADHEQYF. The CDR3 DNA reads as TGTGCCAGCAGCCGATCTGGAGCGGATCACGAGCAGTACTTC.

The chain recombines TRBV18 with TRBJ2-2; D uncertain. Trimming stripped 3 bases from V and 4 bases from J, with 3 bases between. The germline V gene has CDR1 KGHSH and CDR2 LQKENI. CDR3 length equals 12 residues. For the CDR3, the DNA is TGTGCCAGCTCACCGTCCACCGGGGAGCTGTTTTTT. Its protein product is CASSPSTGELFF.

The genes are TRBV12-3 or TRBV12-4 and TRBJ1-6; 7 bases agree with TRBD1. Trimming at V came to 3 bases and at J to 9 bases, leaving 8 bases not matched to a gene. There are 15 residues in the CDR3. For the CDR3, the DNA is TGTGCCAGCAGTTTGGATCGAGGGGGCCTTTCACCCCTCCACTTT. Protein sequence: CASSLDRGGLSPLHF.

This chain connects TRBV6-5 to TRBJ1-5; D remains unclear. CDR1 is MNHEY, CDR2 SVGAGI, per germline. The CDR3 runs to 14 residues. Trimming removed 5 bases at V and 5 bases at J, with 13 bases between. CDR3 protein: CASSPYMRDQPQHF. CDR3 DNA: TGTGCCAGCAGTCCGTATATGAGGGATCAGCCCCAGCATTTT.

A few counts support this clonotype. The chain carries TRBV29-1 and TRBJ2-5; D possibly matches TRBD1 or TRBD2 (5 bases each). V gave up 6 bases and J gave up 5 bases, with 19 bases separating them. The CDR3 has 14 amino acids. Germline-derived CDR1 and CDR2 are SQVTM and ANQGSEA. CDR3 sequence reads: CSVRDVRFGETQYF. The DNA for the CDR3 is TGCAGCGTCCGGGACGTCCGGTTTGGGGAGACCCAGTACTTC.

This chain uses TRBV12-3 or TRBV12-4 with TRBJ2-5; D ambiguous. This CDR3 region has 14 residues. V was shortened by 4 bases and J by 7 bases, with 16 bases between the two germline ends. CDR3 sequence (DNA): TGTGCCAGCAGTTCCAAAAAGCCACCAGGGACCCAGTACTTC. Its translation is CASSSKKPPGTQYF.